The next 30 T cell receptor beta chains were all read from a single sample in a study of T cell changes during pregnancy in multiple sclerosis. Data came from immunoSEQ multiplex PCR; TCRdb stores just in-frame clones and leaves some out. The sample contains roughly 70,000 clones, around 92% of which appear only once. The sequenced sample was peripheral blood, obtained in the first trimester of pregnancy. All receptors come from a female donor with multiple sclerosis, enrolled in a pregnancy study.

The rearrangement joins TRBV5-1 to TRBJ2-7, with 8 nucleotides matching TRBD1. This CDR3 is 15 amino acids long. The germline gives CDR1 SGHRS, CDR2 YFSETQ. V lost 2 bases to trimming and J lost 5 bases; unmatched junction nucleotides: 9. CDR3 in DNA: TGCGCCAGCAGCTTAGTAGGACAGGGTAACCACGAGCAGTACTTC. It is translated as CASSLVGQGNHEQYF.

This chain connects TRBV15 to TRBJ2-3; the match to TRBD2 covers 8 bases. From germline, CDR1 is LNHNV and CDR2 YYDKDF (reference sequence). The V and J ends lost 5 bases and 6 bases, in that order; junction bases with no gene match: 7. This CDR3 spans 14 amino acids. DNA of the CDR3: TGTGCCACCAGCCGAGGGACTAGTGCGGATACGCAGTATTTT. As protein: CATSRGTSADTQYF.

The V and J genes are TRBV6-1 and TRBJ1-2; D unresolved. The CDR3 runs to 13 residues. The V and J ends lost 4 bases and 4 bases respectively, with 10 bases between them. Germline V gives CDR1 MNHNS, CDR2 SASEGT. CDR3 nucleotides: TGTGCCAGCAGTGCGGGGAGCGGCTATGGCTACACCTTC. It translates to CASSAGSGYGYTF.

A single count supports this clone. The chain couples TRBV28 to TRBJ1-5; 10 nucleotides agree with TRBD1. This CDR3 has 15 residues. Germline CDR1 reads MDHEN; CDR2 reads SYDVKM. Trimming took 3 bases from V and 6 from J; bases not matched to a gene: 5. CDR3: CASSLTGGNGQPQHF. The CDR3, as DNA: TGTGCCAGCAGTTTGACAGGGGGCAACGGTCAGCCCCAGCATTTT.

The rearrangement joins TRBV29-1 to TRBJ1-2; D is unclear. The V end was cut by 6 bases, the J end by 2 bases, with 10 bases between. Germline V CDR1 and CDR2: SQVTM, ANQGSEA. CDR3 size: 12 residues. The CDR3 region has the DNA TGCAGCGTCGCGACACTGAACTATGGCTACACCTTC. Amino acid sequence: CSVATLNYGYTF.

The chain employs TRBV28 and TRBJ1-5, with no clear D. Trimming pared 5 bases from V and 0 bases from J, leaving 14 bases between. The germline V gene has CDR1 MDHEN and CDR2 SYDVKM. The CDR3 is 16 amino acids. The CDR3 sequence is CASSPGRASSNQPQHF. For the CDR3, the DNA is TGTGCCAGCAGTCCCGGGAGAGCTTCTAGCAATCAGCCCCAGCATTTT.

V usage is TRBV15 and J usage is TRBJ1-2, with D hard to call. The CDR3 runs 14 residues. V lost 0 bases and J 3 bases, leaving 8 bases between the germline ends. Germline CDR1 reads LNHNV; CDR2 reads YYDKDF (reference sequence). The CDR3 region has the DNA TGTGCCACCAGCAGAGATCTATTCGACTATGGCTACACCTTC. It yields the protein CATSRDLFDYGYTF.

The CDR3 region is CASSYSGGQNYEKLFF. The CDR3 nucleotides read TGTGCCAGCAGTTACTCTGGGGGACAGAACTATGAAAAACTGTTTTTT. The chain combines TRBV6-5 with TRBJ1-4; TRBD1 matches 7 bases. Losses at the gene ends were 0 bases for V and 6 bases for J; bases not matched to a gene: 7. The CDR3 is made up of 16 amino acids. The germline V gene has CDR1 MNHEY and CDR2 SVGAGI.

This clone was seen once. The chain couples TRBV27 to TRBJ1-1, with TRBD1 matching 7 bases. The junction had 3 bases not matched to a gene; V was cut back by 5 bases and J by 0 bases. This CDR3 has 14 residues. The V gene's germline CDR1 is MNHEY and CDR2 SMNVEV (reference sequence). The CDR3 loop reads CASSLRGLNTEAFF. The CDR3 bases are TGTGCCAGCAGTCTCAGGGGGTTGAACACTGAAGCTTTCTTT.

The rearrangement joins TRBV5-1 to TRBJ2-5; 9 bases agree with TRBD1. Germline lookup yields CDR1 SGHRS and CDR2 YFSETQ. J lost 4 bases, V lost 3 bases, and 10 bases had no gene match. This CDR3 is built from 16 residues. CDR3 protein: CASSWNPGQGRETQYF. In nucleotides, the CDR3 is TGCGCCAGCAGCTGGAATCCGGGACAGGGAAGAGAGACCCAGTACTTC.

The chain is built from TRBV13 and TRBJ2-1; D possibly corresponds to TRBD1 (5 bases). Germline lookup yields CDR1 PRHDT and CDR2 FYEKMQ (reference sequence). With 3 bases removed from V and 4 bases from J, the gap between germline ends came to 19 bases. The CDR3 contains 17 residues. Written as DNA, the CDR3 is TGTGCCAGCAGCTTCTGGGGTGGGGCTGGAGCATACAATGAGCAGTTCTTC. Amino acid sequence: CASSFWGGAGAYNEQFF.

J is TRBJ1-1 and V is TRBV19; the D gene is possibly TRBD1 (6 bases). The germline V and J ends were trimmed by 5 bases and 4 bases, with 14 bases remaining between them. CDR1 is LNHDA, CDR2 SQIVND, per germline (reference sequence). The CDR3 is 14 residues long. CDR3 sequence: CASSDYRAGTEAFF. The CDR3 DNA reads TGTGCCAGTAGTGACTACAGGGCAGGCACTGAAGCTTTCTTT. The whole variable domain, filled in from reference TRBV19 and TRBJ1-1, reads DGGITQSPKYLFRKEGQNVTLSCEQNLNHDAMYWYRQDPGQGLRLIYYSQIVNDFQKGDIAEGYSVSREKKESFPLTVTSAQKNPTAFYLCASSDYRAGTEAFFGQGTRLTVV.

J is TRBJ2-7 and V is TRBV5-1, with TRBD1 matching over 8 bases. From germline, CDR1 is SGHRS and CDR2 YFSETQ. The CDR3 consists of 13 residues. Trimming took 3 bases from V and 3 from J; bases not matched to a gene: 2. CDR3: CASSYGTGYEQYF. The CDR3 DNA sequence: TGCGCCAGCAGCTACGGGACAGGCTACGAGCAGTACTTC. Full variable domain (rest looked up from reference TRBV5-1 and TRBJ2-7): KAGVTQTPRYLIKTRGQQVTLSCSPISGHRSVSWYQQTPGQGLQFLFEYFSETQRNKGNFPGRFSGRQFSNSRSEMNVSTLELGDSALYLCASSYGTGYEQYFGPGTRLTVT.

This chain links TRBV11-2 with TRBJ1-1, with D possibly being TRBD1 (5 bases). The V gene lost 3 bases and the J gene lost 0 bases, with 11 bases spanning the gap. The CDR3 runs 15 residues. Germline V lookup: CDR1 SGHAT, CDR2 FQNNGV. CDR3 amino acids: CASSFLGALNTEAFF. Here the CDR3 DNA reads TGTGCCAGCAGCTTTTTAGGGGCCTTGAACACTGAAGCTTTCTTT.

The CDR3 nucleotides read TGTGCCAGCAGTTTAATAGGACAGGGTCCAGAAAAACTGTTTTTT. It codes for CASSLIGQGPEKLFF. The chain recombines TRBV28 with TRBJ1-4, with TRBD1 matching over 8 bases. The trim removed 2 bases at V and 8 bases at J, leaving 7 bases unmatched. The CDR3 is 15 amino acids. Germline V CDR1 and CDR2: MDHEN, SYDVKM.

V gene TRBV28 combines with J gene TRBJ1-5, with D perhaps matching TRBD1 (6 bases). CDR1 and CDR2 from the germline V gene are MDHEN and SYDVKM. The CDR3 covers 17 residues. The V end lost 5 bases, the J end lost 0 bases, and 17 bases lay between the germline ends. The CDR3 DNA reads TGTGCCAGCAGTCTTTCACAGGGCCTACTTAGCAATCAGCCCCAGCATTTT. This translates into CASSLSQGLLSNQPQHF.

The rearrangement joins TRBV18 to TRBJ1-2; D is possibly TRBD1 (5 bases). The CDR3 extends over 16 amino acids. Trimming pared 0 bases from V and 4 bases from J, leaving 15 bases between. Germline CDR1 KGHSH, CDR2 LQKENI. The CDR3 region has the DNA TGTGCCAGCTCACCACCTTTTGTGACAGAGGCCTATGGCTACACCTTC. Translating it yields CASSPPFVTEAYGYTF.

The rearrangement links TRBV7-9 to TRBJ2-3; possibly TRBD2 for D (6 bases). From germline, CDR1 is SEHNR and CDR2 FQNEAQ (reference sequence). V shed 3 bases and J shed 2 bases, with 12 bases lying between them. This CDR3 region has 15 residues. The CDR3 nucleotides read TGTGCCAGCAGCTTTACGGGAGCCCTCACAGATACGCAGTATTTT. This encodes CASSFTGALTDTQYF.

The gene calls are TRBV27 and TRBJ2-5, with D maybe TRBD2 (5 bases). V lost 6 bases and J 5 bases, leaving 19 bases between the germline ends. Germline CDR1 reads MNHEY; CDR2 reads SMNVEV (reference sequence). This CDR3 contains 15 residues. CDR3 coding DNA: TGTGCCAGCAGCCTGGGAGTTCCCTGGCGGGAGACCCAGTACTTC. Translation gives CASSLGVPWRETQYF.

The chain has TRBV19 and TRBJ2-7, with TRBD1 matching 7 bases. This CDR3 has 12 amino acids. V gave up 9 bases and J gave up 6 bases; unmatched junction bases: 8. CDR1 LNHDA and CDR2 SQIVND come from the germline V gene (reference sequence). CDR3 sequence reads: CASNDRVGEQYF. DNA of the CDR3: TGTGCCAGCAATGACAGGGTCGGCGAGCAGTACTTC.

The J gene is TRBJ2-6, the V gene TRBV11-1; no clear D. CDR1 is SGHAT and CDR2 is FQDESV in the germline V gene (reference sequence). CDR3 length: 17 amino acids. The V end lost 2 bases, the J end lost 0 bases, and 11 bases lay between the germline ends. DNA for the CDR3: TGTGCCAGCAGCTTAAAACTTGCGAGCTCTGGGGCCAACGTCCTGACTTTC. Translating it yields CASSLKLASSGANVLTF.

This chain connects TRBV9 to TRBJ1-1, with D possibly being TRBD1 (6 bases). This CDR3 contains 15 residues. V was shortened by 0 bases and J by 4 bases, with 13 bases between the two germline ends. Germline V CDR1 and CDR2: SGDLS, YYNGEE. DNA of the CDR3: TGTGCCAGCAGCGTAGAGGCAGGGGTAGTCACTGAAGCTTTCTTT. Its protein product is CASSVEAGVVTEAFF.

This clone was detected only a few times. The chain has TRBV6-5 and TRBJ1-1; 7 bases agree with TRBD1. Per germline, CDR1 MNHEY and CDR2 SVGAGI. The CDR3 covers 14 residues. V was clipped by 5 bases and J by 3 bases; unmatched bases: 6. This CDR3 reads CASSLRGMHTEAFF. CDR3 DNA sequence: TGTGCCAGCAGTCTCAGGGGGATGCACACTGAAGCTTTCTTT.

CDR3 sequence reads: CASSYRGTGATEQFF. CDR3 sequence (DNA): TGTGCCAGCAGTTACCGCGGGACAGGGGCTACTGAGCAGTTCTTC. The chain carries TRBV6-5 and TRBJ2-1, with 10 bases aligning to TRBD1. This CDR3 comprises 15 residues. The germline V gene has CDR1 MNHEY and CDR2 SVGAGI. Trimming took 2 bases from V and 9 from J; bases not matched to a gene: 7.

Relative to its sample, this clone is medium-sized. The chain couples TRBV21-1 to TRBJ2-4; no DNA check was done on the table's D call, TRBD2. TRBV21-1 has pseudogene status. The CDR3 consists of 19 residues. Here the CDR3 reads CASSNGRGTASLAKNIQYF. The CDR3 DNA follows: TGTGCCAGCAGCAATGGACGGGGGACGGCGTCTCTAGCCAAAAACATTCAGTACTTC.

The CDR3 region is CASSEKPGLVTDTQYF. CDR3 coding DNA: TGTGCCAGCAGCGAAAAACCCGGACTAGTTACAGATACGCAGTATTTT. This chain connects TRBV2 to TRBJ2-3; 7 bases are a match to TRBD2. CDR1 is SNHLY and CDR2 is FYNNEI in the germline V gene. With V trimmed by 6 bases and J by 3 bases, 12 bases remained unmatched. The CDR3 is 16 amino acids.

This clone was counted only a few times. The chain recombines TRBV18 with TRBJ2-2; 9 positions agree with TRBD2. Germline CDR1 is KGHSH and CDR2 is LQKENI. CDR3 length equals 16 residues. With V trimmed by 1 base and J by 5 bases, 5 bases remained unmatched. CDR3 in amino acids: CASSPLVAGETGELFF. The CDR3 nucleotides read TGTGCCAGCTCACCACTTGTAGCGGGAGAGACCGGGGAGCTGTTTTTT.

The chain has TRBV5-1 and TRBJ2-1; 14 bases map to TRBD2. In germline, CDR1 is SGHRS, CDR2 YFSETQ. Losses at the gene ends were 4 bases for V and 0 bases for J; bases not matched to a gene: 9. The CDR3 length is 19 residues. CDR3 protein: CASSPQGLAGESSYNEQFF. Here the CDR3 DNA reads TGCGCCAGCAGCCCCCAGGGACTAGCGGGGGAGAGCTCCTACAATGAGCAGTTCTTC.

V is TRBV5-6 and J is TRBJ2-3, with D possibly matching TRBD1 (6 bases). The CDR3 covers 15 residues. Germline V gives CDR1 SGHDT, CDR2 YYEEEE. V shed 0 bases and J shed 1 base, with 9 bases lying between them. For the CDR3, the DNA is TGTGCCAGCAGCTTGGGGGGGCCGGGCACAGATACGCAGTATTTT. Protein sequence: CASSLGGPGTDTQYF.

V usage is TRBV30 and J usage is TRBJ1-1, with 9 bases lining up with TRBD1. The CDR3 covers 16 residues. Germline values: CDR1 GTSNPN, CDR2 SVGIG (reference sequence). The V and J ends lost 1 base and 3 bases, in that order; junction bases with no gene match: 9. CDR3 DNA sequence: TGTGCCTGGAGTGGAAACAGGGGGCGTTGGGACACTGAAGCTTTCTTT. Protein product: CAWSGNRGRWDTEAFF. Together with reference TRBV30 and TRBJ1-1, the CDR3 gives the full variable domain: SQTIHQWPATLVQPVGSPLSLECTVEGTSNPNLYWYRQAAGRGLQLLFYSVGIGQISSEVPQNLSASRPQDRQFILSSKKLLLSDSGFYLCAWSGNRGRWDTEAFFGQGTRLTVV.